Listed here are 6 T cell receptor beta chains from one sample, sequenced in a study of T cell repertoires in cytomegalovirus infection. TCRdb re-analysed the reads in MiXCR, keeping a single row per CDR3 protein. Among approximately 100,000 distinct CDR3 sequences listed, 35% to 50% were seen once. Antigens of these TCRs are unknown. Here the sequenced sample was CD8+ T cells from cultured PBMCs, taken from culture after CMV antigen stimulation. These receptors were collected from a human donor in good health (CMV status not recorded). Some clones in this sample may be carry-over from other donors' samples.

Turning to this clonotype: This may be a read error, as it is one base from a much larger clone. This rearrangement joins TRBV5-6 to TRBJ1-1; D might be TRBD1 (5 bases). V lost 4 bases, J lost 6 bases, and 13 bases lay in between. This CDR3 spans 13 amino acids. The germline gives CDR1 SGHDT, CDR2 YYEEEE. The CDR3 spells CASSPTVGAEAFF. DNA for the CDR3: TGTGCCAGCAGCCCGACCGTGGGGGCTGAAGCTTTCTTT.

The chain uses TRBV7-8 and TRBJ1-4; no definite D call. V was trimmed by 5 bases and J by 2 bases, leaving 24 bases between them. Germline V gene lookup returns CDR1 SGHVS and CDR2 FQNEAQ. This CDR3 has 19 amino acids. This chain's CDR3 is CASSPKPPTATWTNEKLFF. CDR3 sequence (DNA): TGTGCCAGCAGCCCAAAACCACCTACAGCGACTTGGACTAATGAAAAACTGTTTTTT.

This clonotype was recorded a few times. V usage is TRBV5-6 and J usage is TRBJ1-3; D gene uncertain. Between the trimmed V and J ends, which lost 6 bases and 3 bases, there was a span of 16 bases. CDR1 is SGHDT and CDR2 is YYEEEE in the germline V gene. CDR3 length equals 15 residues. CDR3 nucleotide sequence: TGTGCCAGCAACCACCGAGAGTTTGTTGGAAACACCATATATTTT. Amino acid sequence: CASNHREFVGNTIYF.

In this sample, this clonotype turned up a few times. In DNA form, the CDR3 reads TGTGCCAGCAGTCGGACTAGCGGGCCCTCCTACGAGCAGTACTTC. Residues: CASSRTSGPSYEQYF. The chain links TRBV12-3 or TRBV12-4 to TRBJ2-7; 11 bases map to TRBD2. V lost 5 bases and J lost 0; bases outside the gene matches: 3. The CDR3 contains 15 residues.

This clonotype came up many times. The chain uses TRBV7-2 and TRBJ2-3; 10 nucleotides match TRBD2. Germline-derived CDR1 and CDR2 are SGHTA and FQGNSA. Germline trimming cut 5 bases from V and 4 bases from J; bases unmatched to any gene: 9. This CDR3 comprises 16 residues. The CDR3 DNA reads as TGTGCCAGCAGCACTATAGCGGGGGGCCTTGCAGATACGCAGTATTTT. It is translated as CASSTIAGGLADTQYF.

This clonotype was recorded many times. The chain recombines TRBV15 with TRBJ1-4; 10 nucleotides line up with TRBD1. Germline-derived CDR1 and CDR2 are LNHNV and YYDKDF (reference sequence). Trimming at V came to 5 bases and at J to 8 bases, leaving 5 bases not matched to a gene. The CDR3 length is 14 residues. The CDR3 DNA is TGTGCCACCAGCGCCGGGACAGGGGAGGAAAAACTGTTTTTT. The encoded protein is CATSAGTGEEKLFF.